The clone carrying this TCR beta chain was observed a single time. CDR1 and CDR2 (germline): KGHDR, SFDVKD. V was cut by 7 bases and J by 2 bases, with 16 bases left in between. The CDR3 contains 15 residues. This sample is part of a study of blood T cell repertoires in COVID-19. Study details: Specimens from acute and convalescent COVID-19 originated in the United States, Italy and Spain. In each case, the material was cDNA or gDNA derived from T cells, B-cell-depleted T cells, or PBMCs.

The method was immunoSEQ multiplex PCR; TCRdb's version includes in-frame clones alone and lacks a portion of them. The sample has under 200,000 clones; 87% are singletons. This rearrangement joins TRBV24-1 to TRBJ1-1, with D maybe TRBD1 (5 bases). This clonotype was obtained from a man aged 18 to 29 with active or convalescent COVID-19. The source material was peripheral blood. In nucleotides, the CDR3 is TGTGCCACCAGGAACGGGCAGGGTGAAAACACTGAAGCTTTCTTT. Protein product: CATRNGQGENTEAFF.